This TCR beta chain was obtained from a study of tumor-infiltrating lymphocytes in primary liver carcinoma. The study's findings and limits: Tumors carried a top-250-clone fraction significantly exceeding that of blood (p = 0.039).

As to this clonotype: Its antigen is still unknown.

A primer matching the constant region was used to make TCR beta cDNA from 500 ng of total RNA. Three nested multiplex PCR rounds, a slightly modified ARM-PCR method, built the TCR beta libraries. A single record per CDR3 protein comes from TCRdb applying MiXCR to the multiplex PCR reads. The sample includes hundreds of thousands of distinct CDR3 sequences, more than 55% of them seen just once. Unsorted whole blood yielded blood RNA, and germline DNA was extracted as well. The sequenced material came from peripheral blood. This TCR was sampled from a woman aged 25-40 years with primary liver carcinoma and hepatitis B virus infection.

This CDR3 reads CASSQVRRAGGLNIQYF. In nucleotides, the CDR3 is TGTGCCAGCAGCCAAGTCAGACGAGCGGGAGGTCTCAACATTCAGTACTTC. J is TRBJ2-4 and V is TRBV4-2, with 9 bases lining up with TRBD2. The V segment lost 1 base and the J segment 7 bases; nucleotides outside the gene matches: 11. In germline, CDR1 is LGHNA, CDR2 YNFKEQ. There are 17 residues in the CDR3.